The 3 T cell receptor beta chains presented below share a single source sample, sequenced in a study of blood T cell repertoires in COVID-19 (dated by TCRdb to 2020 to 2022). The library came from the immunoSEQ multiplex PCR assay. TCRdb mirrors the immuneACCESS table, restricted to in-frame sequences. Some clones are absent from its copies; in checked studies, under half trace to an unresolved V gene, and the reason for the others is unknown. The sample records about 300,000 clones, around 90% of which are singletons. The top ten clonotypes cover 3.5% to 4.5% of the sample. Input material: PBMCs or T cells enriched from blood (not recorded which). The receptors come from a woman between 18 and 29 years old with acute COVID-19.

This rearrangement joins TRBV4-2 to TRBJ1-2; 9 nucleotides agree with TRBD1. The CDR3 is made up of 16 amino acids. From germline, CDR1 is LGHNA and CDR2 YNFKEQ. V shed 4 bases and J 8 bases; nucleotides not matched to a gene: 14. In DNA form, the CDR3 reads TGTGCCAGCAGCCGAGAGTCCGGGACAGGGATTGGAGGCTACACCTTC. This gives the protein CASSRESGTGIGGYTF.

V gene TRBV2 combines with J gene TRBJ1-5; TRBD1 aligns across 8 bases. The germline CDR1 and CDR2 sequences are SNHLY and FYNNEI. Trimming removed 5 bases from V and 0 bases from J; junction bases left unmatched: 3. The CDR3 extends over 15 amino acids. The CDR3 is CASSRDRHSNQPQHF. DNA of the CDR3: TGTGCCAGCAGTCGGGACAGGCATAGCAATCAGCCCCAGCATTTT.

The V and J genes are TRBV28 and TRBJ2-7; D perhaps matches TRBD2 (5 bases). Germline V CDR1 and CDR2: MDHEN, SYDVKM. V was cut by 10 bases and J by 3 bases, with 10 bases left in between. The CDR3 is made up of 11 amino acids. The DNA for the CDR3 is TGTGCCATCGGACTCCTCTACGAGCAGTACTTC. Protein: CAIGLLYEQYF.